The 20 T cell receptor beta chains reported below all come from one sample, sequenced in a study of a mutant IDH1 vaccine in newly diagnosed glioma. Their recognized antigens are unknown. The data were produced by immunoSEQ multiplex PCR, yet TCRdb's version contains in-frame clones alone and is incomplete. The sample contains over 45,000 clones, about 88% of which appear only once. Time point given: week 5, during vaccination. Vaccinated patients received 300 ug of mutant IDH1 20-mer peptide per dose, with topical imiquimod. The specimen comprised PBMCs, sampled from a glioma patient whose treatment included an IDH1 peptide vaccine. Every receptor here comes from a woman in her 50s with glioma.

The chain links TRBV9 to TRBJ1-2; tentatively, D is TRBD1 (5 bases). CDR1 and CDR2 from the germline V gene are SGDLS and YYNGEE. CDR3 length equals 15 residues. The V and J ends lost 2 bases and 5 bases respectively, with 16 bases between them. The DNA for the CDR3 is TGTGCCAGCAGCGTCGGGGCATCGCTCCATTATGGCTACACCTTC. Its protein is CASSVGASLHYGYTF.

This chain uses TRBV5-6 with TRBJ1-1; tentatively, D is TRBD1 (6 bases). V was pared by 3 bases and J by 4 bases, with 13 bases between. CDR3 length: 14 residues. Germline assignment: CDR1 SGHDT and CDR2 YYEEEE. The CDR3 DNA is TGTGCCAGCAGCTGGGGGCAGGGCGGCACTGAAGCTTTCTTT. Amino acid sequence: CASSWGQGGTEAFF.

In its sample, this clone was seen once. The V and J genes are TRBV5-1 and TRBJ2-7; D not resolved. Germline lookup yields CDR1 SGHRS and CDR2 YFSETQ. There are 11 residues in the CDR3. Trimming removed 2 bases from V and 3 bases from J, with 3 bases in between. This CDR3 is CASSFGYEQYF. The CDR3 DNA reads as TGCGCCAGCAGCTTTGGCTACGAGCAGTACTTC.

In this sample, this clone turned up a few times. CDR3 sequence (DNA): TGTGCCAGCAGCCGCCTCGGAGGGGGAGGTCTTGGCTACACCTTC. It encodes CASSRLGGGGLGYTF. The chain links TRBV11-2 to TRBJ1-2; D is possibly TRBD1 (6 bases). The CDR3 is 15 amino acids. From germline, CDR1 is SGHAT and CDR2 FQNNGV. V shed 5 bases and J shed 7 bases, with 20 bases lying between them.

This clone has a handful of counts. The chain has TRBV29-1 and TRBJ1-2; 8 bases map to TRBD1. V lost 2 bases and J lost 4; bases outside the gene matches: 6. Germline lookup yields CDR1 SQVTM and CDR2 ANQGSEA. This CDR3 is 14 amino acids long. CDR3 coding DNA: TGCAGCGTTGAATCCATGGACAGGGCCTATGGCTACACCTTC. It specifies CSVESMDRAYGYTF.

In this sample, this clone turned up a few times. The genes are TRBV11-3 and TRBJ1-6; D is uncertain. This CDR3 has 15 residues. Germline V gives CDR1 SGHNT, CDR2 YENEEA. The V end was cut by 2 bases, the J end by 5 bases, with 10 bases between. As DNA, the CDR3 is TGTGCCAGCAGCTTACGGTTACTTGATAATTCACCCCTCCACTTT. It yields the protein CASSLRLLDNSPLHF.

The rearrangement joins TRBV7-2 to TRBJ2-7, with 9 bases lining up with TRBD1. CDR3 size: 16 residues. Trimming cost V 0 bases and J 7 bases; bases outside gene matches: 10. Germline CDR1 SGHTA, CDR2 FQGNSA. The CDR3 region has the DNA TGTGCCAGCAGCTTAGCCGCGACAGGGGGTTCCAGGGAGCAGTACTTC. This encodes CASSLAATGGSREQYF.

The CDR3 sequence is CASSSVPETEAFF. DNA of the CDR3: TGTGCCAGCAGCTCCGTCCCCGAAACTGAAGCTTTCTTT. This sequence joins TRBV7-6 and TRBJ1-1; D uncertain. CDR3 length equals 13 residues. The germline V and J ends were trimmed by 4 bases and 5 bases, with 11 bases remaining between them. CDR1 is SGHVS, CDR2 FNYEAQ, per germline. Combining the CDR3 with reference TRBV7-6 and TRBJ1-1 gives the whole variable domain GAGVSQSPRYKVTKRGQDVALRCDPISGHVSLYWYRQALGQGPEFLTYFNYEAQQDKSGLPNDRFSAERPEGSISTLTIQRTEQRDSAMYRCASSSVPETEAFFGQGTRLTVV.

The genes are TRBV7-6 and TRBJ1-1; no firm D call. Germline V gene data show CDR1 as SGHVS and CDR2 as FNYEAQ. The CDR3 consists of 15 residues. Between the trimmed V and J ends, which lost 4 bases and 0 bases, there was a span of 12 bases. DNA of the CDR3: TGTGCCAGCAGCTCCCCGGGCGGATTGAACACTGAAGCTTTCTTT. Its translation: CASSSPGGLNTEAFF.

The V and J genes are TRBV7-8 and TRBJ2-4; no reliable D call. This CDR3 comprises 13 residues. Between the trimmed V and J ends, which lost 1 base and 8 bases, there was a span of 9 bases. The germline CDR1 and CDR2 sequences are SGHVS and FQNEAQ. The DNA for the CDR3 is TGTGCCAGCAGCTTAGAGTCCCAGGACATTCAGTACTTC. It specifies CASSLESQDIQYF.

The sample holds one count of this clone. The CDR3 DNA reads as TGTGCCAGCAGGGCCGGGGGAAAAAATCAGCCCCAGCATTTT. Amino acid sequence: CASRAGGKNQPQHF. The V and J genes are TRBV2 and TRBJ1-5, with TRBD1 as a possible D gene (5 bases). This CDR3 comprises 14 residues. Germline V gene sequence: CDR1 SNHLY, CDR2 FYNNEI. V gave up 6 bases and J gave up 4 bases, with 13 bases separating them.

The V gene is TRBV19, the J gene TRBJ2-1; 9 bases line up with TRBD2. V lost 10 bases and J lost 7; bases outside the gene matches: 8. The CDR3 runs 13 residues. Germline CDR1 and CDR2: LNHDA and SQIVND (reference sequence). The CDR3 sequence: CATSWRGGNEQFF. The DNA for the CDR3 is TGTGCCACCTCGTGGCGGGGGGGAAATGAGCAGTTCTTC.

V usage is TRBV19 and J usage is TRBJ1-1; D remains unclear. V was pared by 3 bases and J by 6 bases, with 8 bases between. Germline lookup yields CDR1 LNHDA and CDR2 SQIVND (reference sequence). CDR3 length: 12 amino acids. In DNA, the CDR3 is TGTGCCAGTAGTATCATGAGTTCTGAAGCTTTCTTT. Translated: CASSIMSSEAFF.

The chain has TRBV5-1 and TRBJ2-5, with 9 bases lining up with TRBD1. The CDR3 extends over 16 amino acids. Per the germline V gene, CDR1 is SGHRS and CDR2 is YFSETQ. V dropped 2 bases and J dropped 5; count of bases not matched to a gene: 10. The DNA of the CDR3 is TGCGCCAGCAGCTTTGGGACAGGGTCCGGCGGTGAGACCCAGTACTTC. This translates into CASSFGTGSGGETQYF.

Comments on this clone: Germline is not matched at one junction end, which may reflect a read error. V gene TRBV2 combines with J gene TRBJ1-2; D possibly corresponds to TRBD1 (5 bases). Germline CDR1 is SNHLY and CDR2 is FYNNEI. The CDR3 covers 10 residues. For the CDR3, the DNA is TGTGCCAGCAGTGAAATAAGACAGCTATTC. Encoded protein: CASSEIRQLF.

CDR3 bases: TGTGCCAGCAGCGTACATAGACTAGCGGGGGGACCTCGGGAAGAGACCCAGTACTTC. This codes for CASSVHRLAGGPREETQYF. The genes are TRBV7-6 and TRBJ2-5; TRBD2 aligns across 13 bases. Germline CDR1 SGHVS, CDR2 FNYEAQ. This CDR3 is built from 19 residues. V lost 5 bases to trimming and J lost 3 bases; unmatched junction nucleotides: 15.

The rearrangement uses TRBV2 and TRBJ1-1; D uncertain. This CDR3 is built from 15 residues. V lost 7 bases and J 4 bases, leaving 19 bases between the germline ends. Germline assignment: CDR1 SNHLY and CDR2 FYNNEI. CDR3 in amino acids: CASNSFSPDLTEAFF. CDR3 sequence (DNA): TGTGCCAGCAATTCGTTCAGCCCTGATCTCACTGAAGCTTTCTTT.

The CDR3 sequence is CASSVTGAADTQYF. In DNA, the CDR3 is TGTGCCAGCAGCGTCACCGGGGCAGCAGATACGCAGTATTTT. V usage is TRBV7-9 and J usage is TRBJ2-3; possibly TRBD1 or TRBD2 for D (5 bases each). V was clipped by 5 bases and J by 4 bases, with 13 bases between them. The CDR3 loop spans 14 amino acids. The germline V gene encodes CDR1 SEHNR and CDR2 FQNEAQ (reference sequence).

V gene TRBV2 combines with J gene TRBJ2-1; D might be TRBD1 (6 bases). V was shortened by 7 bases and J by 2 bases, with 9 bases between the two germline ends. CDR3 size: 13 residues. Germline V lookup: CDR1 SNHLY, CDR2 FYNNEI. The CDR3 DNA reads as TGTGCCAGCACTCGGACAGCCTACAATGAGCAGTTCTTC. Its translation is CASTRTAYNEQFF.

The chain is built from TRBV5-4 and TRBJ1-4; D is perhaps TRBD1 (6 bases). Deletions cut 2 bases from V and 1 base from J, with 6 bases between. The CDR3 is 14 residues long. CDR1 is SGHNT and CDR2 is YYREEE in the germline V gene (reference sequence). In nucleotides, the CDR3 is TGTGCCAGCAGCTTAGGGGGAACTAATGAAAAACTGTTTTTT. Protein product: CASSLGGTNEKLFF.